Included here is one T cell receptor beta chain sequence, with context. These data originate in a study of blood T cell repertoires in COVID-19. As for the study in general: PBMCs, B-cell-depleted T cells, or T cells were the source of the cDNA or gDNA that made up the material.

TCRdb's copy holds only in-frame clones and misses some; the assay was immunoSEQ multiplex PCR. The data hold some 250,000 clones, with 65% to 85% observed a single time. In germline, CDR1 is GTSNPN, CDR2 SVGIG (reference sequence). The CDR3 runs to 14 residues. Trimming shortened V by 2 bases and J by 7 bases, and 12 bases separated the two germline ends. The chain uses TRBV30 and TRBJ1-6, with a tentative D call TRBD1 (5 bases). The specimen was peripheral blood. The sequence derives from a woman aged 80 or over with acute or convalescent COVID-19. The CDR3 protein is CAWSLRGGNSPLHF. In nucleotides, the CDR3 is TGTGCCTGGAGTCTTAGGGGTGGGAATTCACCCCTCCACTTT.